This T cell receptor (beta chain) was identified in a study of OX40 agonist ivuxolimab in advanced cancers. Findings and caveats of the study: Average numbers of expanded clones were greater in CD8+ T cells than in CD4+.

As regards this clone: Its antigen is unidentified.

TCRdb keeps only in-frame clones here, not all; method: immunoSEQ multiplex PCR. The sample lists under 60,000 clones, about 84% seen once, with under 5% in the top ten. CDR3 size: 13 residues. The trim removed 0 bases at V and 7 bases at J, leaving 5 bases unmatched. Looked up from germline, CDR1 is GTSNPN and CDR2 is SVGIG (reference sequence). The sample consisted of CD4+ or CD8+ T cells sorted from blood, taken in a trial of the OX40 agonist ivuxolimab. The chain is built from TRBV30 and TRBJ1-2, with TRBD1 matching over 7 bases. The clonotype was recovered from an adult with an advanced solid tumor such as melanoma, head and neck, liver or kidney cancer. The CDR3: CAWSVRRQGGYTF. The CDR3 DNA is TGTGCCTGGAGTGTACGAAGACAGGGTGGCTACACCTTC.